This T cell receptor (beta chain) comes out of a study of T cell repertoires in cytomegalovirus infection. The overall study: CMV infection plus the matching HLA type was flagged by public TCR beta signatures. Study-level results: HLA-C-restricted CMV-specific TCR beta clonotypes prevailed in the ex vivo response. Of the TCR beta families, the public ones yielded a cumulative frequency that identified carriers of CMV plus the relevant HLA.

One entry per CDR3 protein, called by TCRdb with MiXCR from the reads. The sample has about 230,000 distinct CDR3 sequences, about 23% seen once. Many counts were recorded for this clonotype. The antigen is undetermined. Germline V CDR1 and CDR2: SNHLY, FYNNEI. V was pared by 4 bases and J by 1 base, with 10 bases between. The length of the CDR3 is 14 residues. The material sequenced was CD8+ T cells from PBMCs. The rearrangement joins TRBV2 to TRBJ1-1; no definite D call. This receptor was obtained from a human donor in good health (CMV status not recorded). Some clones in this sample may be carry-over from other donors' samples. The CDR3 DNA follows: TGTGCCAGCAGTGTCGAATTTGCGAACACTGAAGCTTTCTTT. Its protein is CASSVEFANTEAFF.